This TCR beta chain was sequenced in a study of blood T cell repertoires in COVID-19 (dated by TCRdb to the early 2020s). Broadly, across the study: The collaborator samples originated in the United States, Italy and Spain and spanned the acute and convalescent phases of COVID-19. The prospective study material was composed of cDNA or gDNA derived from T cells, B-cell-depleted T cells, or PBMCs. Subjects who had been exposed to COVID-19, were actively infected with it, or had recovered from it provided the deeply sampled blood TCRbeta repertoires that made up the dataset. A freely available public database, intended as a resource for researchers studying the immune response to SARS-CoV-2, is where the repertoires were released. Samples came from the ongoing ImmuneRACE study (first 160 participants) plus 1,254 subjects from 6 global collaborators. The sample metadata nearly always contained a de-identified subject ID, COVID-19 status, age in years and sex. HLA class I and class II types, where available, came from metadata supplied by the sample provider rather than from assay-based typing.

As regards this clone: The clone's antigen remains unknown. Base qualities are not provided; no much larger clone lies one nucleotide away.

From its cysteine to its phenylalanine, the CDR3 spans 12 amino acids. The read is trimmed to its CDR3 DNA, 36 bases read in frame from base 1. Clipping removes 7 bases from V and 8 bases from J, with 7 as the unmatched junction base count. The germline V gene provides CDR1 MDHEN and CDR2 SYDVKM. The immunoSEQ Assay, a bias-controlled multiplex PCR, was used to amplify TCRbeta CDR3 regions from genomic DNA. In the paper's pipeline: Within the assay, amplification of reference gene primers was used to estimate how many nucleated cells each sample contained. Sequence reads were collapsed and filtered to measure the absolute abundance of every unique TCRbeta CDR3 rearrangement. Productive Simpson clonality was computed per sample as the square root of Simpson's diversity index over productive rearrangements. TCRdb obtained this table from immuneACCESS and retained in-frame rearrangements with V and J assigned. These tables miss some clones; where compared with another copy, unresolved V genes account for less than half of the shortfall, and the remainder is unexplained. Clone size and the V and J calls come from that table; the DNA yielded D and trimming. The sample table lists around 250,000 clones, nearly 90% of them with a count of one. Of the sample, roughly 4.8% falls within the top ten clones.

Another Seattle source contributed samples from volunteer blood donors who had recovered from COVID-19. Collaborating institutions collected whole blood in K2EDTA tubes following their own protocols. For TCRbeta analysis, collaborator samples were shipped as frozen whole blood, as isolated PBMCs, or as DNA extracted from either sample type. The study at large found these results: The quantity of clinical and demographic metadata differed by source and by participant and was supplied without curation.

Here the chain combines TRBV28 and TRBJ1-2, and TRBD1 matches 7 of the central bases. Sequencing was carried out using peripheral blood. The receptor's source is a woman aged 40-49 years who had recovered from COVID-19. The CDR3 reads CASTYQGGGYTF. In nucleotide form, the sequence is TGTGCCAGCACGTACCAGGGGGGAGGCTACACCTTC.